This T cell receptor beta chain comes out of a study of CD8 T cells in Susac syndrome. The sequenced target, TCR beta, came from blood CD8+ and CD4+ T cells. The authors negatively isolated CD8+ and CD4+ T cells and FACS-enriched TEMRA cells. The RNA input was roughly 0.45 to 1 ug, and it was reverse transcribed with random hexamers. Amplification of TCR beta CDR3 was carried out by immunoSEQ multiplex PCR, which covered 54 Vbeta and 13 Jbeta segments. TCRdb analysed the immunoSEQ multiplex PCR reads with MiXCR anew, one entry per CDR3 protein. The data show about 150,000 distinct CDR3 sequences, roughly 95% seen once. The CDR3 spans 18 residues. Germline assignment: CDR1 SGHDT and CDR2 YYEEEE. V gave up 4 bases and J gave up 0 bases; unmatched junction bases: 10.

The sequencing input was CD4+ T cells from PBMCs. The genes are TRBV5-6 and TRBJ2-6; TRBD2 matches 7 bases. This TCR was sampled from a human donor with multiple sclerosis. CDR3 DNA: TGTGCCAGCAGCCCGTATGGGGGGGTAGTCTCTGGGGCCAACGTCCTGACTTTC. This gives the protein CASSPYGGVVSGANVLTF.